The clone carrying this TCR beta chain was observed a few times. The data were taken from a study of T-cell memory formation after mild COVID-19. TCRdb processed the 5' RACE reads anew with MiXCR; each CDR3 protein has one entry. Of 350,000 to 400,000 distinct CDR3 sequences in the sample, 20% to 25% were seen once. Trimming took 6 bases from V and 0 from J, leaving 15 bases between them. The CDR3 runs 16 residues. Germline loops: CDR1 MNHEY, CDR2 SVGEGT. The clonotype originates from an adult woman who had mild COVID-19 (a few samples of this study predate the infection). Cell type and time point are not known. The J gene is TRBJ2-1, the V gene TRBV6-2 or TRBV6-3, with unresolved D. The specimen sequenced was PBMCs or a T cell subset sorted from them (not recorded which). CDR3 sequence (DNA): TGTGCCAGCAGCTTAGGACCACTCGGCTCCTACAATGAGCAGTTCTTC. This translates into CASSLGPLGSYNEQFF.